The clone carrying this TCR beta chain showed up just once. The antigen is not known. This CDR3 region has 14 residues. Germline V CDR1 and CDR2: SGHRS, YFSETQ. Between the trimmed V and J ends, which lost 4 bases and 5 bases, there was a span of 15 bases. Subsets obtained from CD4+ cells comprised CD45RA+ naive and CD45RA-negative memory cells. Across several immunoSEQ plates, the genomic DNA of each subset was split evenly. Original analysis: ImmunoSEQ only sent back junction sequences with no quality scores, so filtering was done differently. Here immunoSEQ multiplex PCR was the method, and the copy in TCRdb shows in-frame clones only, minus some. The D gene and trimming were derived from the DNA, and the V and J assignments and clone size from that table. This table holds some 900,000 clones, approximately 80% found once. The data were obtained in a study of shared clonotypes between healthy human individuals.

Study-wide results and caveats: For sorted subsets, rarefaction showed incomplete sequencing despite large depth.

Sequencing was done on a sample of memory CD4+ T cells sorted from blood. This sample's subset: CD45RA-negative fraction. This receptor was identified in a man in his late teens or twenties in good health. The V and J genes are TRBV5-1 and TRBJ2-5; the D is unclear. CDR3 coding DNA: TGCGCCAGCAGCGCCTGGGTGGAGATGGAGACCCAGTACTTC. Translation: CASSAWVEMETQYF.